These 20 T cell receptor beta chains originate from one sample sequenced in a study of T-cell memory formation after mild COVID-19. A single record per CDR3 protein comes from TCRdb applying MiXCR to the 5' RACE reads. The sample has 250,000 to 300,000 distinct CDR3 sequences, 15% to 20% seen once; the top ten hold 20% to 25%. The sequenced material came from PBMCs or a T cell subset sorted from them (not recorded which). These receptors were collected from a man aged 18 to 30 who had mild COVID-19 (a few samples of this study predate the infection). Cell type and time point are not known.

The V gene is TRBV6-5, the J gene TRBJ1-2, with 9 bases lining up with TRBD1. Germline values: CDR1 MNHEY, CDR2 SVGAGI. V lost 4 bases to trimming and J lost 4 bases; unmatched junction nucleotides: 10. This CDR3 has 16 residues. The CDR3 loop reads CASSSPSGQGSYGYTF. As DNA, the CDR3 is TGTGCCAGCAGTTCCCCCTCGGGACAGGGTTCCTATGGCTACACCTTC.

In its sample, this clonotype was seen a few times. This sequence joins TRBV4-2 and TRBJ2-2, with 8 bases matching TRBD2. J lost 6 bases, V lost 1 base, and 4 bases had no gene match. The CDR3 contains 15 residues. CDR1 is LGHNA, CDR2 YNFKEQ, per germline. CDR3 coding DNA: TGTGCCAGCAGCCAAGGGGGACTAGTATCCGGGGAGCTGTTTTTT. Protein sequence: CASSQGGLVSGELFF.

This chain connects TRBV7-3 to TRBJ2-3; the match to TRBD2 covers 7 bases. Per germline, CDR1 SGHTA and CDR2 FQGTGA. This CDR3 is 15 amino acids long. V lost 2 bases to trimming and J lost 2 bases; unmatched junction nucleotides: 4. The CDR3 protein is CASSLRGVFTDTQYF. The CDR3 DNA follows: TGTGCCAGCAGCTTACGGGGGGTTTTCACAGATACGCAGTATTTT. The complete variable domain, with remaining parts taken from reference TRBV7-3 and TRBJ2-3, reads GAGVSQTPSNKVTEKGKYVELRCDPISGHTALYWYRQSLGQGPEFLIYFQGTGAADDSGLPNDRFFAVRPEGSVSTLKIQRTERGDSAVYLCASSLRGVFTDTQYFGPGTRLTVL.

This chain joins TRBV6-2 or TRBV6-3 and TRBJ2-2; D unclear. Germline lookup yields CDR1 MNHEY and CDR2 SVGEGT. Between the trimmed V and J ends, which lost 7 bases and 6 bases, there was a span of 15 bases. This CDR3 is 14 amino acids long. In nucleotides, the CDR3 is TGTGCCAGCATATCCACCCTTTTACCCGGGGAGCTGTTTTTT. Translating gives CASISTLLPGELFF.

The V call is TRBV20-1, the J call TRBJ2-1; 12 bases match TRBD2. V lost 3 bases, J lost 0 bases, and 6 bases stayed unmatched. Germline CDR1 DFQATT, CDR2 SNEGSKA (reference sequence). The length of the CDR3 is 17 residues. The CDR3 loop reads CSASGLAGPSSYNEQFF. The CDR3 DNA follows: TGCAGTGCTAGCGGACTAGCGGGGCCGAGCTCCTACAATGAGCAGTTCTTC.

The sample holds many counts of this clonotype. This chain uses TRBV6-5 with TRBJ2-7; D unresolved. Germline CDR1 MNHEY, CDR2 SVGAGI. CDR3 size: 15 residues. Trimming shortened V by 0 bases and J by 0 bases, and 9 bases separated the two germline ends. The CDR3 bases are TGTGCCAGCAGTTACTCTTCCGGCGGCTCCTACGAGCAGTACTTC. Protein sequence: CASSYSSGGSYEQYF.

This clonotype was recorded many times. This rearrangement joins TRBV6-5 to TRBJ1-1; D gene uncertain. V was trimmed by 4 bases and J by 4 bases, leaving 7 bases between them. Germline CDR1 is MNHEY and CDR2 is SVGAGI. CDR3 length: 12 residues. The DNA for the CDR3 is TGTGCCAGCAGTTGGGGAGGCACTGAAGCTTTCTTT. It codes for CASSWGGTEAFF.

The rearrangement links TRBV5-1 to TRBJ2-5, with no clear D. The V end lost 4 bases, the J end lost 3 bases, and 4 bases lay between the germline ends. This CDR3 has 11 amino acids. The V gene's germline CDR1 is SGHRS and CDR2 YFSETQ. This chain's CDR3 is CASSGKETQYF. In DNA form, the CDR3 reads TGCGCCAGCAGCGGAAAAGAGACCCAGTACTTC.

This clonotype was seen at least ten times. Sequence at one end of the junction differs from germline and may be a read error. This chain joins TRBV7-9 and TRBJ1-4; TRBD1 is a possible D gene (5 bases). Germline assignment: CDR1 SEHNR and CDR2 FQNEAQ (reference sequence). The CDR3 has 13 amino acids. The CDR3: CASSLAAGGKLFF. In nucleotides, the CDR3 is TGTGCCAGCAGCCTAGCCGCCGGGGGAAAACTGTTTTTT.

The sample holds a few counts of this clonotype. The CDR3 region has the DNA TGCAGTGCTAGATCGGCGGGGGGTAACTCCTACGAGCAGTACTTC. It is translated as CSARSAGGNSYEQYF. The chain is built from TRBV20-1 and TRBJ2-7; 8 nucleotides line up with TRBD2. CDR1 is DFQATT, CDR2 SNEGSKA, per germline (reference sequence). CDR3 length equals 15 residues. Unmatched junction bases numbered 6, after V lost 2 bases and J lost 0 bases.

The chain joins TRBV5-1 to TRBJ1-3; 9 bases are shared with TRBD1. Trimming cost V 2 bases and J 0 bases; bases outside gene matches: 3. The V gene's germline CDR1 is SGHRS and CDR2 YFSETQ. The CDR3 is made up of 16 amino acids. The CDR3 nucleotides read TGCGCCAGCAGCTTACAGGGGGCGATCTCTGGAAACACCATATATTTT. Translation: CASSLQGAISGNTIYF.

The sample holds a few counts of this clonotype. CDR3: CASSRSIRDRDHEQFF. The CDR3, as DNA: TGTGCCAGCAGCCGAAGCATCCGGGACAGGGACCATGAGCAGTTCTTC. The chain employs TRBV3-1 and TRBJ2-1, with TRBD1 identical over 9 bases. The CDR3 runs 16 residues. The V segment lost 4 bases and the J segment 8 bases; nucleotides outside the gene matches: 12. Germline V gene sequence: CDR1 LGHDT, CDR2 YNNKEL (reference sequence).

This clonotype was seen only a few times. CDR3: CASSPRVLVGEQYF. For the CDR3, the DNA is TGTGCCAGCAGCCCCAGGGTTCTCGTAGGCGAGCAGTACTTC. This chain uses TRBV3-1 with TRBJ2-7, with D possibly TRBD1 on 5 matching bases. CDR1 is LGHDT and CDR2 is YNNKEL in the germline V gene (reference sequence). The CDR3 sequence is 14 residues long. Deletions cut 4 bases from V and 6 bases from J, with 16 bases between.

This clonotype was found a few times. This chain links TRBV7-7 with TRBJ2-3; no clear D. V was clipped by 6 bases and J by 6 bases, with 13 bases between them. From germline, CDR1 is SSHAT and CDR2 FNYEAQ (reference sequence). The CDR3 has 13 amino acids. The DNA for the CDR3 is TGTGCCAGCAGTTCTGACCCCGCGGATACGCAGTATTTT. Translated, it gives CASSSDPADTQYF.

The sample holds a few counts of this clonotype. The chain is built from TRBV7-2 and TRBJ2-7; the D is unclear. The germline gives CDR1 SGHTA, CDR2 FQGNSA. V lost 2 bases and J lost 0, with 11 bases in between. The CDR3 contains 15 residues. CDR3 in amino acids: CASSLSTVSSYEQYF. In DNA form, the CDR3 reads TGTGCCAGCAGCTTAAGTACGGTGAGCTCCTACGAGCAGTACTTC.

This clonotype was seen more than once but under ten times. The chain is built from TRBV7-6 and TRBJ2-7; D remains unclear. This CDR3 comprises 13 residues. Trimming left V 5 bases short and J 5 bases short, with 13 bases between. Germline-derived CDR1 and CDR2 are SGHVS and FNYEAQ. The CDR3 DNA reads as TGTGCCAGCAGCCGCCAGAGATCCGACGAGCAGTACTTC. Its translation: CASSRQRSDEQYF.

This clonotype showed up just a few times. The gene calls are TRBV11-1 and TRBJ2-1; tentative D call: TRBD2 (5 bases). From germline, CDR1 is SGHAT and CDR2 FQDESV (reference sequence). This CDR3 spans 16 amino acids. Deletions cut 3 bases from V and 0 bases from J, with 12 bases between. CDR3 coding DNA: TGTGCCAGCAGCTTGGGCCTAGCCCGCTCCTACAATGAGCAGTTCTTC. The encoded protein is CASSLGLARSYNEQFF. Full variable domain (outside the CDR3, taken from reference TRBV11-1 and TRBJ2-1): EAEVAQSPRYKITEKSQAVAFWCDPISGHATLYWYRQILGQGPELLVQFQDESVVDDSQLPKDRFSAERLKGVDSTLKIQPAELGDSAMYLCASSLGLARSYNEQFFGPGTRLTVL.

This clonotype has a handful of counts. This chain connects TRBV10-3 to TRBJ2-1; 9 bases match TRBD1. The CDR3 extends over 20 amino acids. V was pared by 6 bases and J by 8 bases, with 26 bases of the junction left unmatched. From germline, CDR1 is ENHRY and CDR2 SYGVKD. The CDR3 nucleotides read TGTGCCATCAGCGCCTCGTCCGGGACAGGGACCGGGACAAAGCCCTATGAGCAGTTCTTC. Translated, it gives CAISASSGTGTGTKPYEQFF.

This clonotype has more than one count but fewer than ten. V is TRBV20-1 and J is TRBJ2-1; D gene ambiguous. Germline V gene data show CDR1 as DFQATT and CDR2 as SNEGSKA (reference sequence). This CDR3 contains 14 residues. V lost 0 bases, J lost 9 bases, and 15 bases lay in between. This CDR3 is CSARDPLELGEQFF. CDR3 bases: TGCAGTGCTAGAGATCCGTTAGAACTGGGTGAGCAGTTCTTC.

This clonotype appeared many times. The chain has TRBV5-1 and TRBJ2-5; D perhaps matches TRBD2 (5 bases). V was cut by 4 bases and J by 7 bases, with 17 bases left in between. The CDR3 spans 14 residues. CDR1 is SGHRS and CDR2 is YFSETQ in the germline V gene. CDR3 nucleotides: TGCGCCAGCAGCATTGGGAAACTAGAGGGGACCCAGTACTTC. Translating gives CASSIGKLEGTQYF. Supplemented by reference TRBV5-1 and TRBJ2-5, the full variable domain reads KAGVTQTPRYLIKTRGQQVTLSCSPISGHRSVSWYQQTPGQGLQFLFEYFSETQRNKGNFPGRFSGRQFSNSRSEMNVSTLELGDSALYLCASSIGKLEGTQYFGPGTRLLVL.